This TCR beta chain came from a study of blood T cell repertoires in COVID-19. In the study overall: The origin of the acute and convalescent COVID-19 samples was the United States, Italy and Spain.

Looked up from germline, CDR1 is SGHVS and CDR2 is FQNEAQ. Trimming shortened V by 4 bases and J by 3 bases, and 16 bases separated the two germline ends. This CDR3 has 15 amino acids. Methods used by the authors: Nucleated cell counts were estimated from reference gene primer amplification. Assay: immunoSEQ multiplex PCR; the TCRdb copy retains only in-frame clones and omits some. V, J and clone size derive from that table, while D and trimming were established from the DNA sequence. The sample carries about 240,000 clones, approximately 86% recorded once. The chain combines TRBV7-8 with TRBJ2-7, with D possibly matching TRBD2 (5 bases). The receptor was isolated from a woman aged 30 to 39 with acute or convalescent COVID-19. Material: peripheral blood. The CDR3 DNA sequence: TGTGCCAGCAGCTCAGGCCGGACGGGAAACTACGAGCAGTACTTC. Translated, it gives CASSSGRTGNYEQYF.